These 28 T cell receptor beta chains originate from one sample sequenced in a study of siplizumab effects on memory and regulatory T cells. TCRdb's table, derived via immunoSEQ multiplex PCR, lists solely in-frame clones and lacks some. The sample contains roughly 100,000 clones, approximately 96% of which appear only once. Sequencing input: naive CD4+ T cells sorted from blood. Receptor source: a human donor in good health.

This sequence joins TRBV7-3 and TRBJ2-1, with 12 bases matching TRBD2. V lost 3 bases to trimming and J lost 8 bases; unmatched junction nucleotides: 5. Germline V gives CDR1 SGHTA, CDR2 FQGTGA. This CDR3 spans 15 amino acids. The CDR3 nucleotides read TGTGCCAGCAGCTTCGGACTAGCGGGGATGGATGAGCAGTTCTTC. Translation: CASSFGLAGMDEQFF.

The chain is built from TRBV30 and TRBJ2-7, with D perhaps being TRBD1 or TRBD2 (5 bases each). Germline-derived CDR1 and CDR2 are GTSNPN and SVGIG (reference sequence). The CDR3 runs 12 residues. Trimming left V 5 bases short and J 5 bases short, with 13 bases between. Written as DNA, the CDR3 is TGTGCCTGGTCCAGCCAGGGACACGAGCAGTACTTC. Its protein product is CAWSSQGHEQYF.

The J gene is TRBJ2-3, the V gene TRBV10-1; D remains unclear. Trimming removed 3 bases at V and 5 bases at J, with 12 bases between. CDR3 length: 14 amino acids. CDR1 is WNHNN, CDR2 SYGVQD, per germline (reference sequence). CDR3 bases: TGCGCCAGCAGTGACTTAGGGCTAGGAGATACGCAGTATTTT. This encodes CASSDLGLGDTQYF.

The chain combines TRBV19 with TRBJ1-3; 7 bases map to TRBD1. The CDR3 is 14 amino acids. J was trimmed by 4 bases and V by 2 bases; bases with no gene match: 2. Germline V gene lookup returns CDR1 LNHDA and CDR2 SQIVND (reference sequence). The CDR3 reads CASSIIGGGNTIYF. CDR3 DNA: TGTGCCAGTAGTATAATAGGGGGCGGAAACACCATATATTTT.

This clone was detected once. DNA for the CDR3: TGTGCCAGTAGTCTAGTAAAGTCCAGGGTAAAAGAGACCCAGTACTTC. Its translation: CASSLVKSRVKETQYF. V gene TRBV19 combines with J gene TRBJ2-5; tentative D call: TRBD1 (5 bases). Trimming stripped 5 bases from V and 3 bases from J, with 19 bases between. The CDR3 totals 16 residues. The germline V gene has CDR1 LNHDA and CDR2 SQIVND (reference sequence).

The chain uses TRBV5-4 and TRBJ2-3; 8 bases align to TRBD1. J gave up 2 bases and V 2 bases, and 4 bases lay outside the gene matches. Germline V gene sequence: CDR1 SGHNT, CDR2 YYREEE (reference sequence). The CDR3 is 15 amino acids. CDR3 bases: TGTGCCAGCAGCTTATACAGGGGGGACACAGATACGCAGTATTTT. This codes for CASSLYRGDTDTQYF.

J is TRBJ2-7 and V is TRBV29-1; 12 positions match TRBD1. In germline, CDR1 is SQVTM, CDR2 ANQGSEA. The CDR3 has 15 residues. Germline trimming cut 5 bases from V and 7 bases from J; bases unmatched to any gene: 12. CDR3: CSVLATGQGAGEQYF. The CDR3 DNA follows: TGCAGCGTTTTGGCAACGGGACAGGGGGCTGGAGAGCAGTACTTC.

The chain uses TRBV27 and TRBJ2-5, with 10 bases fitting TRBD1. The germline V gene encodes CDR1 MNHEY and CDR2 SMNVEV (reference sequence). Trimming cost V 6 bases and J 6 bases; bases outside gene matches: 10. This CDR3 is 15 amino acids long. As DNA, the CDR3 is TGTGCCAGCAGCCCACCCGGACAGGGGGTTAAGACCCAGTACTTC. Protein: CASSPPGQGVKTQYF.

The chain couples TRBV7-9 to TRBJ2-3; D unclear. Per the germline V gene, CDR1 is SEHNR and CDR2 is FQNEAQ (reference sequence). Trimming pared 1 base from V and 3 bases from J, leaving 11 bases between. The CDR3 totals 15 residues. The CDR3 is CASSLVEGWTDTQYF. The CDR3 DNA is TGTGCCAGCAGCTTAGTGGAAGGCTGGACAGATACGCAGTATTTT.

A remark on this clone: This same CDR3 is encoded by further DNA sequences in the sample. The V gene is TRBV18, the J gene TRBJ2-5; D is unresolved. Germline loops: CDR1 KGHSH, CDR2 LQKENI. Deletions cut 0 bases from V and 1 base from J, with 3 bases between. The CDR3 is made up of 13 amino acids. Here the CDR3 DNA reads TGTGCCAGCTCACCACCAGGCCAAGAGACCCAGTACTTC. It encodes CASSPPGQETQYF.

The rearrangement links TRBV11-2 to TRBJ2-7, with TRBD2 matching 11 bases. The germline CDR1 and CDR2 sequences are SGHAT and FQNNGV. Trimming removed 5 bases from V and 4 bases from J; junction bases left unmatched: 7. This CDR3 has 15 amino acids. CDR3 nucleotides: TGTGCCAGCAGCCTCACTAGCGGGGGTCAGTACGAGCAGTACTTC. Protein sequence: CASSLTSGGQYEQYF.

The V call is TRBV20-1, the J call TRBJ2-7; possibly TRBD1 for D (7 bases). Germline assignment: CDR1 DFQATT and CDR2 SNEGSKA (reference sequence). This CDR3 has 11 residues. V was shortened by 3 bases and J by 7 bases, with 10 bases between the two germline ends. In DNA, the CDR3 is TGCAGTGCTAGGGCAGGGGGGGAGCAGTACTTC. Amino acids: CSARAGGEQYF.

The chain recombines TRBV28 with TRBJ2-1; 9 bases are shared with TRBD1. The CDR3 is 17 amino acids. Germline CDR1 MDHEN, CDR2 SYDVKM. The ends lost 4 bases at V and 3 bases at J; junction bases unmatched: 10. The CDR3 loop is CASSSPSRQGVYNEQFF. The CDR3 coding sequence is TGTGCCAGCAGTTCACCCTCCCGACAGGGGGTCTACAATGAGCAGTTCTTC.

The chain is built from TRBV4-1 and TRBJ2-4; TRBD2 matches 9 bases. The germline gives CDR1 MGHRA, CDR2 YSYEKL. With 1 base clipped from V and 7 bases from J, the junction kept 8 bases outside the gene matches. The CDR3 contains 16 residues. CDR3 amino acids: CASSQAQAGGGNIQYF. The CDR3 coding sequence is TGCGCCAGCAGCCAAGCACAAGCGGGGGGCGGGAACATTCAGTACTTC.

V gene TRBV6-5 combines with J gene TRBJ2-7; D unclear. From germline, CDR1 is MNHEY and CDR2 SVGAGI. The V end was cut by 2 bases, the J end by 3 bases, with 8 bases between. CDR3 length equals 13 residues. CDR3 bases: TGTGCCAGCAGTTACGGATCAGTCTACGAGCAGTACTTC. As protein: CASSYGSVYEQYF.

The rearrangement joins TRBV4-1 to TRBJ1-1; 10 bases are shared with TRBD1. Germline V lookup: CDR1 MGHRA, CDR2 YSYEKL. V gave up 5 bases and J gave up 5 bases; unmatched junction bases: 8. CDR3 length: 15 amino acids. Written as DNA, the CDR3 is TGCGCCAGCAGCGCCAGGGACAGGGGAGGTACTGAAGCTTTCTTT. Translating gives CASSARDRGGTEAFF.

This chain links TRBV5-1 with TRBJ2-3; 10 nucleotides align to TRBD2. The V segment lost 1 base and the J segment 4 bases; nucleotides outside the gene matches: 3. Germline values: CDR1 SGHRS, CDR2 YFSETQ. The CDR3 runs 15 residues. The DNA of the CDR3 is TGCGCCAGCAGCTTGCCCAGCGGGGGGGCAGATACGCAGTATTTT. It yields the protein CASSLPSGGADTQYF.

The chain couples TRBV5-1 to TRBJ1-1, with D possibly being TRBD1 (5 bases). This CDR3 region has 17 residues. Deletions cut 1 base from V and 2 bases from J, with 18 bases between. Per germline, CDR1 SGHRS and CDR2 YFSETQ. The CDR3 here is CASSLFAKGLGNTEAFF. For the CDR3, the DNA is TGCGCCAGCAGCTTGTTTGCAAAGGGGCTAGGTAACACTGAAGCTTTCTTT.

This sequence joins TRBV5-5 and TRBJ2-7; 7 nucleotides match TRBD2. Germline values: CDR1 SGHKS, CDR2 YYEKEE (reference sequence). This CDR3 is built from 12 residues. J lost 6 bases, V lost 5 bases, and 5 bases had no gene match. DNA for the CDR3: TGTGCCAGCAGTTGGGGGGAGGGCGAGCAGTACTTC. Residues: CASSWGEGEQYF. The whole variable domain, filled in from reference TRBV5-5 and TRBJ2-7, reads DAGVTQSPTHLIKTRGQQVTLRCSPISGHKSVSWYQQVLGQGPQFIFQYYEKEERGRGNFPDRFSARQFPNYSSELNVNALLLGDSALYLCASSWGEGEQYFGPGTRLTVT.

CDR3 region: CASSRPRGVSYGYTF. In DNA form, the CDR3 reads TGTGCCAGCAGCCGCCCCCGGGGGGTTAGCTATGGCTACACCTTC. The chain employs TRBV7-2 and TRBJ1-2, with D possibly being TRBD1 (5 bases). The CDR3 runs 15 residues. Trimming pared 5 bases from V and 4 bases from J, leaving 17 bases between. The germline V gene encodes CDR1 SGHTA and CDR2 FQGNSA.

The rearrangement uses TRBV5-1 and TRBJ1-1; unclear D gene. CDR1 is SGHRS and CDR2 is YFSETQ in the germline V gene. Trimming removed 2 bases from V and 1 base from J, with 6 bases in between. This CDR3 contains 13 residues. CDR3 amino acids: CASSFAGNTEAFF. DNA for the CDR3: TGCGCCAGCAGCTTTGCTGGGAACACTGAAGCTTTCTTT.

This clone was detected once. As DNA, the CDR3 is TGTGCTAGTGGTTTAAACCTTCAGGGCACCATATATTTT. As protein: CASGLNLQGTIYF. This chain connects TRBV12-5 to TRBJ1-3; a weak D match, TRBD1 (5 bases). There are 13 residues in the CDR3. Germline V CDR1 and CDR2: LGHNT, FRNRAP. Trimming took 3 bases from V and 9 from J, leaving 12 bases between them.

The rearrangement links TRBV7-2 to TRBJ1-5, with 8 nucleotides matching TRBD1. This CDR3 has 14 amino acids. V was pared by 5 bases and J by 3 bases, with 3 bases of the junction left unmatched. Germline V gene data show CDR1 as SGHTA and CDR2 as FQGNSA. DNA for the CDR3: TGTGCCAGCAGCCGACAGGGGTTCAATCAGCCCCAGCATTTT. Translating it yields CASSRQGFNQPQHF.

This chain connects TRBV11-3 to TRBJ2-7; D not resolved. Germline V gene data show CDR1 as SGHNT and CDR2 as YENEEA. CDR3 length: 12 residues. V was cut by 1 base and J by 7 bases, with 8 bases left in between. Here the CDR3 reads CASSLGGGEQYF. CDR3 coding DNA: TGTGCCAGCAGCTTAGGCGGTGGGGAGCAGTACTTC.

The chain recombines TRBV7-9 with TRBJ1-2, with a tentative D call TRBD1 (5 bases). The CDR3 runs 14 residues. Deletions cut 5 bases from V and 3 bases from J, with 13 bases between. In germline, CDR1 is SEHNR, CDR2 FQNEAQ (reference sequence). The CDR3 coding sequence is TGTGCCAGCAGCCCTACCCAGGGCTACTATGGCTACACCTTC. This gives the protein CASSPTQGYYGYTF. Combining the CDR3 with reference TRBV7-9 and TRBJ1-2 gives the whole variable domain DTGVSQNPRHKITKRGQNVTFRCDPISEHNRLYWYRQTLGQGPEFLTYFQNEAQLEKSRLLSDRFSAERPKGSFSTLEIQRTEQGDSAMYLCASSPTQGYYGYTFGSGTRLTVV.

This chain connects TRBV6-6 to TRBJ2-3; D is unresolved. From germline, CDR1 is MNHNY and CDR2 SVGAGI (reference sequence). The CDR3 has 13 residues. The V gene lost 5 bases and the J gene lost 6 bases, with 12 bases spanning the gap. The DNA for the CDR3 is TGTGCCAGCAGTATTAGCCCCGGGGATACGCAGTATTTT. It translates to CASSISPGDTQYF.

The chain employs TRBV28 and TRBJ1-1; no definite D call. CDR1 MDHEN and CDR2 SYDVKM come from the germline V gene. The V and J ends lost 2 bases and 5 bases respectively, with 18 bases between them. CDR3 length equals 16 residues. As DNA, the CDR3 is TGTGCCAGCAGTTTAGGCCCGACGGCGGGAGGGACTGAAGCTTTCTTT. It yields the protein CASSLGPTAGGTEAFF.

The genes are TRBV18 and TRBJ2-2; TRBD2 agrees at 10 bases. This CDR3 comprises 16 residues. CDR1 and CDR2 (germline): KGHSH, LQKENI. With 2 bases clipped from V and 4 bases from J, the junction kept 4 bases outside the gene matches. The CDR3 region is CASSPLLAGATGELFF. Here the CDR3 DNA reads TGTGCCAGCTCACCATTGCTAGCGGGGGCCACCGGGGAGCTGTTTTTT.